The clone carrying this TCR beta chain showed up just a few times. The data derive from a study of cytomegalovirus exposure and HLA in healthy donors. The PCR used 60 Vbeta and 13 Jbeta primers. The data were produced by immunoSEQ multiplex PCR, yet TCRdb's version contains in-frame clones alone and is incomplete. The sample holds about 100,000 clones; over 55% are singletons and the top ten take 16%. V dropped 7 bases and J dropped 1 base, with 16 bases sitting between them. Germline V gene data show CDR1 as LNHDA and CDR2 as SQIVND (reference sequence). The CDR3 sequence is 15 residues long. The chain recombines TRBV19 with TRBJ1-1; tentatively, D is TRBD1 (5 bases). Sequences were obtained from PBMCs. This sequence originates from a woman younger than 30 in good health and CMV-seropositive. CDR3: CASMGLRRTNTEAFF. The CDR3 coding sequence is TGTGCCAGTATGGGACTGAGGAGGACGAACACTGAAGCTTTCTTT.